This TCR beta chain was captured in a study of T cell repertoires in cytomegalovirus infection. At the level of the study: It can be stated that public TCR beta signatures indicated CMV infection as well as a matching HLA type. Regarding the study as a whole: It was HLA-C-restricted CMV-specific TCR beta clonotypes that dominated the response ex vivo. Cumulated frequencies of public TCR beta families served to identify carriers of CMV plus the relevant HLA.

A single record per CDR3 protein comes from TCRdb applying MiXCR to the reads. This sample carries tens of thousands of distinct CDR3 sequences, around 3.8% of them seen once, and the ten largest clones take approximately 20%. This clonotype was counted many times. Its antigen is undetermined. The source material was PBMCs. This clonotype was sampled from a human donor in good health (CMV status not recorded). Some clones in this sample may be carry-over from other donors' samples.

The CDR3 region is CASSPDPAGNTEAFF. DNA of the CDR3: TGTGCCAGCAGCCCGGACCCGGCAGGGAACACTGAAGCTTTCTTT. The rearrangement uses TRBV7-2 and TRBJ1-1; D call uncertain. CDR3 length: 15 amino acids. V was pared by 5 bases and J by 1 base, with 14 bases between. Germline loops: CDR1 SGHTA, CDR2 FQGNSA.